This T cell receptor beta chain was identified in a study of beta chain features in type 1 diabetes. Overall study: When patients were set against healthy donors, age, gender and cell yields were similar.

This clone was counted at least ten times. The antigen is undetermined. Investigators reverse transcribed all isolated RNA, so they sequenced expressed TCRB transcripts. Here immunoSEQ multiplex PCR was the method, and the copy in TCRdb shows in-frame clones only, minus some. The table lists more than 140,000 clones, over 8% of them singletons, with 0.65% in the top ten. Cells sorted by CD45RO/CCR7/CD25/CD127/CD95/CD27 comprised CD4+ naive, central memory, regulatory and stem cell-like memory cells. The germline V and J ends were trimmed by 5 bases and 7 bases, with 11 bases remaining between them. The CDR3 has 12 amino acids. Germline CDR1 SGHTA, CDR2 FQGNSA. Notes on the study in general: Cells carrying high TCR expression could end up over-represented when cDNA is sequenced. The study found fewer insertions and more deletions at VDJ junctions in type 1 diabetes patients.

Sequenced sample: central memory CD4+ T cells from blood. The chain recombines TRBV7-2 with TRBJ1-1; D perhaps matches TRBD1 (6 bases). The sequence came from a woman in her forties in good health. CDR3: CASSPYRDEAFF. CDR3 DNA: TGTGCCAGCAGCCCTTACAGGGATGAAGCTTTCTTT.